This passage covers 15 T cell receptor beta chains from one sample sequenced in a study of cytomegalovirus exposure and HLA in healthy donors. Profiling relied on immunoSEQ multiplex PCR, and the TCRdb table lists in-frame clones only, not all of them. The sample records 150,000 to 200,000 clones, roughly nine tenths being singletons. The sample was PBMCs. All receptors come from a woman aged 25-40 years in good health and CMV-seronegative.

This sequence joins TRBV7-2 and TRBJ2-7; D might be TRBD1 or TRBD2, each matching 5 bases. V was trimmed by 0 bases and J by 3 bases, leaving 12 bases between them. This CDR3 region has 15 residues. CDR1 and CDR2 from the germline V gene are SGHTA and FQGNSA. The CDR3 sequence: CASSLAWDGNYEQYF. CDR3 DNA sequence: TGTGCCAGCAGCTTAGCCTGGGACGGGAACTACGAGCAGTACTTC.

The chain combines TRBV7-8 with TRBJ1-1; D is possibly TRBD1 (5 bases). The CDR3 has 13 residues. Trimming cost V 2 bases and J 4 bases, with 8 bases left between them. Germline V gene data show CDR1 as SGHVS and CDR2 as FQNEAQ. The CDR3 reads CASSLRQGTEAFF. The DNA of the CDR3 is TGTGCCAGCAGCTTACGCCAGGGCACTGAAGCTTTCTTT.

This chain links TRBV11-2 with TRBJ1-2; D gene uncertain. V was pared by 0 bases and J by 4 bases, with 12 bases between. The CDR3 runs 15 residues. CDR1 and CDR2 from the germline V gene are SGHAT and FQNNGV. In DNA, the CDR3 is TGTGCCAGCAGCTTAGATCCGCAGGCGGTCTATGGCTACACCTTC. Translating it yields CASSLDPQAVYGYTF.

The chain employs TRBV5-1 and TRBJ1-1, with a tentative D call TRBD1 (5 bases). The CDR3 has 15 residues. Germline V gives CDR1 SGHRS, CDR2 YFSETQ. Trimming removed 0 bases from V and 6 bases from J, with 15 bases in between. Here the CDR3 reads CASSLDLGGLSEAFF. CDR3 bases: TGCGCCAGCAGCTTGGATTTGGGGGGACTTTCTGAAGCTTTCTTT.

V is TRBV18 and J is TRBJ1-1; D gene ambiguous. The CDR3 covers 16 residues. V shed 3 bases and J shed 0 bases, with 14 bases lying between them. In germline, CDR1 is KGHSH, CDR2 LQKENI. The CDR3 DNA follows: TGTGCCAGCTCACCCCTTGTAGCCAGCATGAACACTGAAGCTTTCTTT. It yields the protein CASSPLVASMNTEAFF.

DNA for the CDR3: TGCGCCAGCAGCCAACGCCTGGCGGGAGGGCCGGGGGAGCAGTACTTC. This sequence encodes CASSQRLAGGPGEQYF. V and J are TRBV4-3 and TRBJ2-7; 9 bases are shared with TRBD2. Germline CDR1 and CDR2: LGHNA and YSLEER. The V gene end was trimmed by 2 bases and the J gene end by 7 bases; junction bases not matched to a gene: 12. The CDR3 has 16 amino acids.

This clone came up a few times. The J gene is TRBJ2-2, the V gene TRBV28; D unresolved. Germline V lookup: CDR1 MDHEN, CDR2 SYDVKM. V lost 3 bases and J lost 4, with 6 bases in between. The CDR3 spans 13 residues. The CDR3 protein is CASSLSFTGELFF. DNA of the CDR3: TGTGCCAGCAGTTTGTCCTTCACCGGGGAGCTGTTTTTT.

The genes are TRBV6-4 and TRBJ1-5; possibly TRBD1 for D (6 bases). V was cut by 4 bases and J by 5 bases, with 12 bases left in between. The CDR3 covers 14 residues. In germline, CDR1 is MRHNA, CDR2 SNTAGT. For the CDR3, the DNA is TGTGCCAGCAGTGCTTCTCCAGGGGATCAGCCCCAGCATTTT. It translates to CASSASPGDQPQHF.

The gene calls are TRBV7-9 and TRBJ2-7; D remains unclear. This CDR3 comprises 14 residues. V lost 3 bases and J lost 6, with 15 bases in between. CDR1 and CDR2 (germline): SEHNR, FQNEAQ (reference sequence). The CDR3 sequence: CASSFSGSAREQYF. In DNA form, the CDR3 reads TGTGCCAGCAGCTTTTCAGGATCGGCTCGCGAGCAGTACTTC.

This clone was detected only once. CDR3 in amino acids: CASSTTEYQPQHF. Written as DNA, the CDR3 is TGTGCCAGTAGTACCACAGAATATCAGCCCCAGCATTTT. The rearrangement uses TRBV19 and TRBJ1-5; D ambiguous. V was pared by 4 bases and J by 5 bases, with 9 bases between. The CDR3 is made up of 13 amino acids. Per germline, CDR1 LNHDA and CDR2 SQIVND (reference sequence).

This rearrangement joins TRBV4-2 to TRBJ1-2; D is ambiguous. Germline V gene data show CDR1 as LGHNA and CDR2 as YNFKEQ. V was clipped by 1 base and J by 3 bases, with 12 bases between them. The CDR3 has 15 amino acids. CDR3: CASSQGLAGDYGYTF. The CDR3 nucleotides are TGTGCCAGCAGCCAAGGTTTGGCTGGTGACTATGGCTACACCTTC.

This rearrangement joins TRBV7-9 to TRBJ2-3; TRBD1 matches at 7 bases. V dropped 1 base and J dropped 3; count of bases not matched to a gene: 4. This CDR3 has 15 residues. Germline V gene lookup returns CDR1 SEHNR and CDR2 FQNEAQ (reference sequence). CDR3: CASSLGRGTTDTQYF. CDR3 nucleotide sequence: TGTGCCAGCAGCTTAGGCAGGGGGACGACAGATACGCAGTATTTT.

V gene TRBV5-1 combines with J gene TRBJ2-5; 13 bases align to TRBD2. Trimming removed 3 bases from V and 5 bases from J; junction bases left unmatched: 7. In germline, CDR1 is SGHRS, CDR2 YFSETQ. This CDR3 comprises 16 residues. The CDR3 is CASSSTGTSGVETQYF. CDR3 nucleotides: TGCGCCAGCAGCTCGACCGGGACTAGCGGGGTTGAGACCCAGTACTTC. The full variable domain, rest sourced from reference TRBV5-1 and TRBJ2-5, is KAGVTQTPRYLIKTRGQQVTLSCSPISGHRSVSWYQQTPGQGLQFLFEYFSETQRNKGNFPGRFSGRQFSNSRSEMNVSTLELGDSALYLCASSSTGTSGVETQYFGPGTRLLVL.

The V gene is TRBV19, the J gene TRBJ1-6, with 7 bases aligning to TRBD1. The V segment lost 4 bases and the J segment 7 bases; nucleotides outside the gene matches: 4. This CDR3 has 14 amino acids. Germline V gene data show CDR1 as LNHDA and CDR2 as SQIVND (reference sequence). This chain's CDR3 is CASSRGTENSPLHF. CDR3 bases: TGTGCCAGTAGTAGGGGGACAGAAAATTCACCCCTCCACTTT.

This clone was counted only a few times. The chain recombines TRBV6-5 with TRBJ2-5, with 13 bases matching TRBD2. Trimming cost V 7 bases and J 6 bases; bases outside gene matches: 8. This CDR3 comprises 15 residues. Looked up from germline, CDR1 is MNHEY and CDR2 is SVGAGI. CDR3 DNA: TGTGCCAGCATCGAACCGGGACTAGCGGGACAGACCCAGTACTTC. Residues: CASIEPGLAGQTQYF.